Here is one T cell receptor (beta chain) with its context. No cognate antigen has been identified for it. No much larger clone is present one base from it, and per-base qualities are unavailable. The data originate from a study of cytomegalovirus exposure and HLA in healthy donors (TCRdb year 2017). Study-level background: In an earlier analysis of 550 to 750 of the donors, 276 Gb of sequence data and 95 million to 130 million unique TCR beta sequences from 150 million to 200 million T cells were reported. An early release that covered some 640 HLA-typed donors contained about 290 gigabases of sequencing data and 75 million to 100 million unique TCR sequences. Of the roughly 410 genotyped donors, 70% to 90% were placed in the genetic ancestry cluster associated with self-reported Caucasian donors. The aim of the study was to test whether cataloging public T cell receptors could identify signatures of past pathogen exposure. Using immunosequencing, the study profiled T cell repertoires from 666 subjects and related those repertoires to cytomegalovirus serostatus. In addition to the first cohort of around 670 subjects, a separate validation cohort of 120 different subjects was used. To predict cytomegalovirus infection status, the study brought together high-throughput TCR immunosequencing, statistical association of individual TCRs with disease status, and machine learning. In a later analysis, previously published TCR beta repertoires from several hundred donors were re-analyzed and high-resolution HLA genotyping was added so that TCR occurrence patterns could be studied. Rather than using new phenotypic data, the later analysis identified candidate immune exposures from TCR beta sequences and from how often those sequences occurred across donors. An earlier analysis of approximately 500 of the donors applied high-throughput TCR beta sequencing to assess whether each TCR beta V gene segment acted as functional or pseudogenic. Donor age, sex, ethnicity and CMV serostatus were compiled alongside the repertoire data. A later genetic analysis used genome-wide SNP genotypes for about 55% of the 666 donors, treating that subset as a discovery cohort. All discovery cohort repertoires had been generated on a single sequencing platform. Both class I and class II loci were covered by HLA typing, at four-digit resolution. The number of typed donors differed by locus: roughly 620-630 for A, B, C, DRB1 and DQB1; 522 for DQA1; some 590 for DPA1; and some 450 for DPB1. Several DR-DQ haplotypes were treated as single units for association and clustering because of strong linkage in the cohort. Across approximately 420 genotyped donors of the cohort, an average of 235,054 unique TCR beta nucleotide sequences per donor were sequenced, and about a sixth of those sequences were non-productive.

The cohort comprised some 680 healthy bone marrow donors. All cohort members were sampled while nominally healthy, although unrecorded immune exposures were likely present. The donor was CMV seronegative and belonged to the group of around 350 seronegative cohort members. A peripheral blood sample was provided by each donor, and peripheral blood mononuclear cells were used for TCR beta sequencing. The Qiagen DNeasy Blood Extraction Kit was used to extract genomic DNA from the blood cell samples. The paper as a whole reports these results and caveats: Most CMV-associated TCR beta chains appeared to be HLA-restricted in a later analysis, and the HLA associations seemed to be driven largely by CMV exposure. Because the 87-base-pair reads could not distinguish some IMGT-functional V segments, including TRBV6-2 and TRBV6-3, those segments were excluded. Because HLA typing was unavailable for some donors at each locus, only the typed subset was used in association tests. Correlated functional status among segregating V segments might be attributable to linkage disequilibrium, but an unknown experimental factor could not be ruled out. In a later analysis, HLA-associated TCR beta chains were found to be more clonally expanded and to have lower generation probabilities than equally common non-associated chains. A total of fewer than 200 TCR beta chains were listed by the study as associated with cytomegalovirus. According to the authors, the approach could potentially be generalized to other disease states and immunological phenotypes. Specific HLA alleles were associated with 15,000 to 20,000 TCR beta sequences at a false discovery rate of 0.05 in a later analysis. In an earlier analysis of about 600 of the donors, most TCR beta V segments appeared in productive rearrangements about 87% or about 30% of the time, broadly matching IMGT annotations. The presence/absence analyses assumed that sequencing depth was roughly uniform across donors, and that assumption may not be true. Three of the identified cytomegalovirus-associated TCR beta chains were confirmed in vitro to be specific for cytomegalovirus antigens. Only TCR beta chains were sequenced in this cohort, and the absence of alpha or paired-chain data limited detectable features. The sequencing pipeline was judged likely to have produced a cluster of highly shared sequence variants as a technical artifact. The only immune exposure information available for the cohort was CMV serostatus. While some public TCRs were present in many individuals, most TCR sequences turned up only very rarely across donors. Assigning TCR associations to individual alleles was difficult when HLA alleles, especially DR and DQ, strongly co-occurred. Because counts were too low, about 18 rarely observed V segments, including chromosome 9 orphons, were excluded from the earlier analysis of 587 of the donors. In a later analysis, TCR association rates were found to vary across HLA loci, with the most associated TCRs seen for DRB1 alleles and the fewest for HLA-C alleles. According to a later genetic analysis, donors in an Asian-associated ancestry cluster had fewer N-insertions in productive TCRs than the approximately 650-donor mean. In both the original and validation cohorts, the classifier was reported to diagnose cytomegalovirus status with high specificity and sensitivity. A later genetic analysis associated a missense DCLRE1C variant with V-gene and J-gene trimming of TCR beta chains, and an independent cohort replicated the association. A later analysis reported that several top co-occurrence clusters appeared linked to parvovirus B19, influenza, CMV and Epstein-Barr virus. A further reported finding was that TCR beta sequences accurately predicted the HLA-A and HLA-B alleles for most subjects in the first cohort.

Libraries were constructed by the immunoSEQ multiplex PCR assay. A mixture of 60 forward primers for TCR Vbeta segments and 13 reverse primers for TCR Jbeta segments was used in the multiplex PCR. A multiplex PCR assay on genomic DNA amplified the CDR3 region of rearranged TCR beta genes. The amplified TCR beta libraries were sequenced on the Illumina HiSeq System as 87-base-pair reads. The paper's data handling went like this. A later analysis counted around 72 million unique TCR beta chains across the 650 to 800 repertoires, and around 9.9 million of these chains were shared by at least two donors. A nearest-neighbor algorithm error-corrected the raw reads and collapsed the reads into unique sequences, merging closely related sequences to remove PCR and sequencing errors. Alignment of CDR3 sequences to IMGT reference sequences was used to assign V, D and J gene segments. Each retained sequence needed at least a six-nucleotide match to both a V gene segment and a J gene segment. Rearrangements were called productive when the CDR3 lacked stop codons and stayed in frame with V and J; all others were non-productive. Following IMGT convention, CDR3 was defined as the stretch from the second conserved V-encoded cysteine up to the conserved J-encoded phenylalanine. The earlier analysis of about 640 of the donors excluded any sequence lacking an unambiguous match to a single V gene segment. An earlier analysis of 587 of the donors called V segments functional above 56.7% productive rearrangements and segregating when the between-donor standard deviation exceeded 5%. A statistical classification framework was developed to diagnose cytomegalovirus status using the catalog of TCR beta chain sequences. In a later analysis, TCR nucleotide sequences were compared against IMGT/GENE-DB human TR gene sequences so that V and J genes could be assigned. In a later analysis, CDR3 sequences and most-parsimonious VDJ recombination scenarios were assigned using the TCRdist pipeline. In a later analysis, every TCR beta chain was defined by the combination of its CDR3 amino acid sequence and its V-gene family, and reads without a unique V-gene family were dropped. As a way to deal with suspected cross-contamination and a sequencing artifact, a later analysis dropped roughly 600 nucleotide sequences that were highly shared and had low generation probability. In a later analysis, a clonal expansion index for each public chain was calculated from normalized within-repertoire ranks of inferred template counts. Generation probabilities in a later analysis came from a VDJ recombination model fitted to out-of-frame rearrangements, and those results were checked against IGoR. In a later analysis, hypergeometric tests were used to score TCR-TCR, TCR-HLA and TCR-CMV co-occurrence, with a repertoire-size bias correction applied to TCR pairs. False discovery rates were estimated in a later analysis by permuting HLA or CMV assignments 20 times. In a later analysis, co-occurring TCRs were grouped using DBSCAN, and TCRdist sequence similarity was added for clustering within HLA-allele-positive subsets. Repertoires with fewer than 30,000 or more than 120,000 public chains were left out of co-occurrence clustering, as were roughly five repertoires with anomalous nucleotide sharing. What TCRdb holds here is the immuneACCESS table cut down to in-frame rearrangements. Part of the clones is not present; checked against another copy, under half of the missing clones reflect an unresolved V gene, and the others are unexplained. D and trimming come from the DNA, and the V and J calls and clone size come from that table. For this sample there are tens of thousands of clones; 65% to 85% appear just once. 2.5% to 3% of the sample is taken by the ten largest.

Spanning cysteine to phenylalanine, the CDR3 consists of 16 amino acids. The DNA shown is the 48-base CDR3, in frame from base 1. V loses 6 bases, J loses 4 bases, and the germline ends lie 19 bases apart. According to the germline V gene, CDR1 reads SNHLY and CDR2 reads FYNNEI. The origin of this receptor is a woman aged 30 to 39 in good health and CMV-seronegative. The rearrangement combines TRBV2 with TRBJ2-4, with TRBD2 tentatively as D gene (5 bases match). The sample comprised PBMCs. The nucleotide sequence is TGTGCCAGCAGATATGGGCTAGCTGGTGGAAAAAACATTCAGTACTTC. Its translation reads: CASRYGLAGGKNIQYF.